A selection of T cell receptor beta chains follows, all from one sample in a study of cytomegalovirus exposure and HLA in healthy donors. TCRdb's table, derived via immunoSEQ multiplex PCR, lists solely in-frame clones and lacks some. Of 150,000 or so clones listed, 60% to 80% were seen once; the top ten hold under 1.5%. Sequencing used PBMCs. The receptors were sampled from a female donor in good health and CMV-seronegative. The CDR3 runs from the conserved cysteine through the conserved F or W. The D gene is left open where the match is weak. Clone size is stated in some rows and not others, as once, few, many or a class when expanded.

v_call: TRBV5-1
j_call: TRBJ2-3
clone_size: NA
d_call: NA
cdr3_aa: CASSAGTSTDTQYF
cdr3_nt: TGCGCCAGCAGCGCCGGGACTAGCACAGATACGCAGTATTTT

v_call: TRBV6-6
j_call: TRBJ1-3
clone_size: NA
d_call: NA
cdr3_aa: CASSYRWETGNTIYF
cdr3_nt: TGTGCCAGCAGTTATCGGTGGGAGACTGGAAACACCATATATTTT

v_call: TRBV18
j_call: TRBJ1-2
clone_size: NA
d_call: NA
cdr3_aa: CASSQTETANYGYTF
cdr3_nt: TGTGCCAGCTCGCAGACAGAGACTGCTAACTATGGCTACACCTTC

v_call: TRBV5-1
j_call: TRBJ2-3
clone_size: NA
d_call: TRBD2
cdr3_aa: CASSFSLAGDTDTQYF
cdr3_nt: TGCGCCAGCAGCTTCTCGCTAGCGGGAGATACAGATACGCAGTATTTT

v_call: TRBV27
j_call: TRBJ1-5
clone_size: NA
d_call: TRBD1
cdr3_aa: CASSQDRDSTKGQPQHF
cdr3_nt: TGTGCCAGCAGTCAGGACAGGGACTCAACCAAGGGTCAGCCCCAGCATTTT

v_call: TRBV28
j_call: TRBJ2-7
clone_size: NA
d_call: TRBD2
cdr3_aa: CASSLGTRDYEQYF
cdr3_nt: TGTGCCAGCAGTTTAGGGACTAGAGACTACGAGCAGTACTTC

v_call: TRBV7-9
j_call: TRBJ1-2
clone_size: NA
d_call: NA
cdr3_aa: CASSPSAASRGYTF
cdr3_nt: TGTGCCAGCAGCCCCTCAGCGGCGAGCCGGGGCTACACCTTC

v_call: TRBV6-5
j_call: TRBJ2-5
clone_size: NA
d_call: NA
cdr3_aa: CASSYRRAGETQYF
cdr3_nt: TGTGCCAGCAGTTACAGGAGGGCTGGAGAGACCCAGTACTTC

v_call: TRBV19
j_call: TRBJ2-1
clone_size: NA
d_call: NA
cdr3_aa: CASSDPGLVQGEQFF
cdr3_nt: TGTGCCAGTAGTGATCCAGGCTTAGTCCAGGGTGAGCAGTTCTTC

v_call: TRBV28
j_call: TRBJ1-1
clone_size: few
d_call: TRBD1
cdr3_aa: CASSSPTAGGEWTEAFF
cdr3_nt: TGTGCCAGCAGTTCCCCTACGGCAGGGGGCGAATGGACTGAAGCTTTCTTT

v_call: TRBV6-5
j_call: TRBJ2-2
clone_size: NA
d_call: TRBD1
cdr3_aa: CASRPGTAGELFF
cdr3_nt: TGTGCCAGCAGACCCGGGACAGCCGGGGAGCTGTTTTTT

v_call: TRBV7-2
j_call: TRBJ2-7
clone_size: NA
d_call: NA
cdr3_aa: CASSPTGTPREQYF
cdr3_nt: TGTGCCAGCAGCCCGACTGGGACTCCCCGCGAGCAGTACTTC

v_call: TRBV7-2
j_call: TRBJ1-1
clone_size: NA
d_call: NA
cdr3_aa: CASSLVHRGEAFF
cdr3_nt: TGTGCCAGCAGCTTAGTCCATCGGGGGGAAGCTTTCTTT

v_call: TRBV9
j_call: TRBJ2-6
clone_size: once
d_call: TRBD1
cdr3_aa: CASDSMMGTASSGANVLTF
cdr3_nt: TGTGCCAGCGACTCTATGATGGGGACAGCCAGCTCTGGGGCCAACGTCCTGACTTTC

v_call: TRBV19
j_call: TRBJ1-5
clone_size: NA
d_call: NA
cdr3_aa: CASTTPGQPQHF
cdr3_nt: TGTGCCAGTACTACACCGGGTCAGCCCCAGCATTTT

v_call: TRBV6-6
j_call: TRBJ2-7
clone_size: once
d_call: NA
cdr3_aa: CASSSLPSRGYEQYF
cdr3_nt: TGTGCCAGCAGTTCCCTTCCGTCTCGGGGCTACGAGCAGTACTTC

v_call: TRBV6-5
j_call: TRBJ1-4
clone_size: few
d_call: NA
cdr3_aa: CASSEALGGKLFF
cdr3_nt: TGTGCCAGCAGTGAAGCCCTCGGGGGAAAACTGTTTTTT

v_call: TRBV4-1
j_call: TRBJ2-7
clone_size: NA
d_call: NA
cdr3_aa: CASSQRSQRADYEQYF
cdr3_nt: TGCGCCAGCAGCCAGAGGTCCCAGCGGGCAGACTACGAGCAGTACTTC

v_call: TRBV11-2
j_call: TRBJ2-7
clone_size: NA
d_call: TRBD2
cdr3_aa: CASSLEDSGRYGYEQYF
cdr3_nt: TGTGCCAGCAGCTTAGAGGATAGCGGGAGATACGGCTACGAGCAGTACTTC

v_call: TRBV7-2
j_call: TRBJ2-7
clone_size: NA
d_call: NA
cdr3_aa: CASSLVTGGSYEQYF
cdr3_nt: TGTGCCAGCAGCTTAGTGACGGGTGGCTCCTACGAGCAGTACTTC

v_call: TRBV15
j_call: TRBJ2-5
clone_size: NA
d_call: NA
cdr3_aa: CATSRDPNSETQYF
cdr3_nt: TGTGCCACCAGCAGAGATCCTAATTCGGAGACCCAGTACTTC

v_call: TRBV5-1
j_call: TRBJ2-1
clone_size: NA
d_call: TRBD1
cdr3_aa: CASSFGQVDNEQFF
cdr3_nt: TGCGCCAGCAGCTTCGGACAGGTTGACAATGAGCAGTTCTTC

v_call: TRBV7-9
j_call: TRBJ2-2
clone_size: NA
d_call: NA
cdr3_aa: CASSGRGQAHGELFF
cdr3_nt: TGTGCCAGCAGCGGTCGTGGGCAGGCCCACGGGGAGCTGTTTTTT

v_call: TRBV4-3
j_call: TRBJ2-7
clone_size: NA
d_call: NA
cdr3_aa: CASSLTSDALGRYF
cdr3_nt: TGCGCCAGCAGCTTAACCTCGGACGCTTTAGGGAGGTACTTC

v_call: TRBV2
j_call: TRBJ1-5
clone_size: NA
d_call: TRBD1
cdr3_aa: CASTTGGGQPQHF
cdr3_nt: TGTGCCAGCACTACAGGGGGCGGTCAGCCCCAGCATTTT

v_call: TRBV4-1
j_call: TRBJ1-4
clone_size: NA
d_call: TRBD1
cdr3_aa: CASSRTPGQNEKLFF
cdr3_nt: TGCGCCAGCAGCCGTACCCCGGGACAGAATGAAAAACTGTTTTTT

v_call: TRBV11-3
j_call: TRBJ2-7
clone_size: NA
d_call: NA
cdr3_aa: CASSLGRGASEQYF
cdr3_nt: TGTGCCAGCAGCTTAGGCCGGGGGGCGAGCGAGCAGTACTTC

v_call: TRBV6-1
j_call: TRBJ1-4
clone_size: NA
d_call: NA
cdr3_aa: CASETNEKLFF
cdr3_nt: TGTGCCAGCGAGACAAACGAAAAACTGTTTTTT

v_call: TRBV6-5
j_call: TRBJ2-6
clone_size: few
d_call: NA
cdr3_aa: CASSYVYSGANVLTF
cdr3_nt: TGTGCCAGCAGTTACGTCTACTCTGGGGCCAACGTCCTGACTTTC

v_call: TRBV19
j_call: TRBJ1-5
clone_size: NA
d_call: TRBD1
cdr3_aa: CASSGQGGQPQHF
cdr3_nt: TGTGCCAGTAGTGGACAGGGGGGCCAGCCCCAGCATTTT

v_call: TRBV19
j_call: TRBJ1-5
clone_size: NA
d_call: NA
cdr3_aa: CASSIVGQGQPQHF
cdr3_nt: TGTGCCAGTAGTATAGTGGGGCAGGGCCAGCCCCAGCATTTT

v_call: TRBV4-2
j_call: TRBJ2-1
clone_size: few
d_call: NA
cdr3_aa: CASSQRGEQFF
cdr3_nt: TGTGCCAGCAGCCAACGCGGGGAGCAGTTCTTC

v_call: TRBV2
j_call: TRBJ2-5
clone_size: NA
d_call: NA
cdr3_aa: CASIGLFGGHQETQYF
cdr3_nt: TGTGCCAGCATTGGGTTGTTCGGGGGGCACCAAGAGACCCAGTACTTC

v_call: TRBV19
j_call: TRBJ2-1
clone_size: NA
d_call: NA
cdr3_aa: CASSRANYNEQFF
cdr3_nt: TGTGCCAGTAGTAGGGCAAACTACAATGAGCAGTTCTTC

v_call: TRBV30
j_call: TRBJ2-5
clone_size: few
d_call: NA
cdr3_aa: CAWSVGGGKTQYF
cdr3_nt: TGTGCCTGGAGTGTGGGGGGGGGCAAGACCCAGTACTTC

v_call: TRBV6-1
j_call: TRBJ1-1
clone_size: NA
d_call: TRBD1
cdr3_aa: CASSSDRVNTEAFF
cdr3_nt: TGTGCCAGCAGCTCGGACAGGGTGAACACTGAAGCTTTCTTT